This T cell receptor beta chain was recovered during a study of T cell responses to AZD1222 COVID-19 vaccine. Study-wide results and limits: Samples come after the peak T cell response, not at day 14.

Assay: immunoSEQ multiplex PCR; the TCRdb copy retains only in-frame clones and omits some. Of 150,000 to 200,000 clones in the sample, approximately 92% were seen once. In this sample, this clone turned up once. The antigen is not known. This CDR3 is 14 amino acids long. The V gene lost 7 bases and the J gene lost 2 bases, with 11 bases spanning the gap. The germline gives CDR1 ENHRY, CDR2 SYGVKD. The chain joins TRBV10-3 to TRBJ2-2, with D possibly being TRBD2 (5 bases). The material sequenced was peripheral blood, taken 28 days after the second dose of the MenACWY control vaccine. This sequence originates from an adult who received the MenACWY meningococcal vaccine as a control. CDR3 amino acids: CAIKYGKNTGELFF. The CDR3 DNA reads TGTGCCATCAAGTACGGGAAAAACACCGGGGAGCTGTTTTTT.